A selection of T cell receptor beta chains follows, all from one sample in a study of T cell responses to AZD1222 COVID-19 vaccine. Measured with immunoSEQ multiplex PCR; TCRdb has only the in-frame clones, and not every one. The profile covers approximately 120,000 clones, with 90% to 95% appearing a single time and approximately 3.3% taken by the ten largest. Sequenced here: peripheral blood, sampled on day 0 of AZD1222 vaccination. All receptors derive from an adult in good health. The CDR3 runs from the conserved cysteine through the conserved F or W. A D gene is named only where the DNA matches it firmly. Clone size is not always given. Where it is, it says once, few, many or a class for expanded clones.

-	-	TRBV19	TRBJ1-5	CASSMVEMYQPQHF	TGTGCCAGTAGTATGGTGGAGATGTATCAGCCCCAGCATTTT
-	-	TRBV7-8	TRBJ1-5	CASSFSGQSSNQPQHF	TGTGCCAGCAGCTTTTCAGGACAGTCTAGCAATCAGCCCCAGCATTTT
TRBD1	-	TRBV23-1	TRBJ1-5	CASSQTIRDRGPGNQPQHF	TGCGCCAGCAGTCAGACTATCCGGGACAGGGGGCCGGGCAATCAGCCCCAGCATTTT
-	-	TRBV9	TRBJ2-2	CASSPRRGRNTGELFF	TGTGCCAGCAGCCCTAGGAGAGGCAGGAACACCGGGGAGCTGTTTTTT
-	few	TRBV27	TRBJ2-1	CASSRRSYNEQFF	TGTGCCAGCAGCCGTAGATCCTACAATGAGCAGTTCTTC
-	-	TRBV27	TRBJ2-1	CASSLGRNEQFF	TGTGCCAGCAGCCTGGGGCGAAATGAGCAGTTCTTC
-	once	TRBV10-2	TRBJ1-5	CASSLQGNQPQHF	TGCGCCAGCAGCTTACAGGGCAATCAGCCCCAGCATTTT
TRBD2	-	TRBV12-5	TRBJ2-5	CASAMREQETQYF	TGTGCTAGTGCGATGCGGGAGCAAGAGACCCAGTACTTC
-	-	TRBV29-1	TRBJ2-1	CSVVWLAYNEQFF	TGCAGCGTTGTATGGCTAGCGTACAATGAGCAGTTCTTC
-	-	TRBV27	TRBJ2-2	CATRWRGSTGELFF	TGTGCCACTCGATGGAGGGGGAGCACCGGGGAGCTGTTTTTT
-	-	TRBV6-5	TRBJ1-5	CASRIGSGREPQHF	TGTGCCAGCAGGATAGGGTCCGGGAGAGAGCCCCAGCATTTT
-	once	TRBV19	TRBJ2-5	CASSVVGRQETQYF	TGTGCCAGTAGTGTGGTGGGAAGACAAGAGACCCAGTACTTC
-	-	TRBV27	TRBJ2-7	CASSPRGQGQSYEQYF	TGTGCCAGCAGTCCCCGAGGCCAGGGCCAATCCTACGAGCAGTACTTC
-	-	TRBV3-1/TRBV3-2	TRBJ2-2	CASTQGEIFTGELFF	TGTGCCAGCACCCAGGGCGAGATTTTCACCGGGGAGCTGTTTTTT
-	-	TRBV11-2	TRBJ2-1	CASSLAGDFYNEQFF	TGTGCCAGCAGCTTAGCAGGGGACTTTTACAATGAGCAGTTCTTC
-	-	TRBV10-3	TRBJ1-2	CAISELGRDGYTF	TGTGCCATCAGTGAGCTCGGTAGGGATGGCTACACCTTC
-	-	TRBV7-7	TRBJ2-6	CASSPGAQVGANVLTF	TGTGCTAGCAGTCCGGGGGCCCAGGTGGGGGCCAACGTCCTGACTTTC
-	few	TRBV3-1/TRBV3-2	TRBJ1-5	CASSRSTQGLGQPQHF	TGTGCCAGCAGCCGTTCGACACAGGGCCTGGGTCAGCCCCAGCATTTT
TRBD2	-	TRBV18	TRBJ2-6	CASSPWEAGDSGANVLTF	TGTGCCAGCTCACCATGGGAAGCGGGAGACTCTGGGGCCAACGTCCTGACTTTC
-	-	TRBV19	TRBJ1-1	CASSRQVANTEAFF	TGTGCCAGTAGTAGGCAGGTAGCTAACACTGAAGCTTTCTTT
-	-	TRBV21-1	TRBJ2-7	CASSRRDRVVLVGPGYEQYF	TGTGCCAGCAGCAGGCGGGACAGGGTGGTTCTGGTCGGGCCAGGTTACGAGCAGTACTTC
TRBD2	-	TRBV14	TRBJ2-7	CASSRGLAGSYEQYF	TGTGCCAGCAGCCGTGGACTAGCGGGCTCCTACGAGCAGTACTTC
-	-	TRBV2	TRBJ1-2	CASSEQGVYGYTF	TGTGCCAGCAGTGAACAGGGTGTCTATGGCTACACCTTC
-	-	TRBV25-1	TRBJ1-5	CASSESGAGWDNQPQHF	TGTGCCAGCAGTGAATCAGGGGCAGGGTGGGACAATCAGCCCCAGCATTTT
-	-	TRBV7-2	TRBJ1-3	CASSLSSGNTIYF	TGTGCCAGCAGCTTAAGCTCTGGAAACACCATATATTTT
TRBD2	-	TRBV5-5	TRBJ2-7	CASSRSAGDAHEQYF	TGTGCCAGCAGCCGGTCCGCGGGAGATGCCCACGAGCAGTACTTC
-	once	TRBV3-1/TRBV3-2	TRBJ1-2	CASSQGARAQDGYTF	TGTGCCAGCAGCCAAGGAGCCAGGGCCCAGGACGGCTACACCTTC
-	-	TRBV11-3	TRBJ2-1	CASSLDRRNEQFF	TGTGCCAGCAGCTTAGATAGGCGGAATGAGCAGTTCTTC
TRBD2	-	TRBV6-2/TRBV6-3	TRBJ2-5	CASSSFVNSGRNDQYF	TGTGCCAGCAGTTCCTTCGTTAATAGCGGGAGAAATGACCAGTACTTC
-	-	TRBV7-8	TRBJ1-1	CASSYDRIMNTEAFF	TGTGCCAGCAGCTATGACAGAATAATGAACACTGAAGCTTTCTTT
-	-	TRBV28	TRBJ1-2	CASSAGDTKGVFYGYTF	TGTGCCAGCAGCGCCGGGGACACCAAAGGGGTGTTCTATGGCTACACCTTC